This T cell receptor (beta chain) came from a study of blood T cell repertoires in COVID-19. Study-level background: Sources were T cells, B-cell-depleted T cells, or PBMCs; the material itself was cDNA or gDNA.

Participants, 18 to 89 years old, spanned 24 US areas. Cohort 3 donors were reported recovered after two negative PCRs, clearance, or symptom resolution. Germline values: CDR1 LNHDA, CDR2 SQIVND (reference sequence). The CDR3 is 15 residues long. The V end lost 3 bases, the J end lost 6 bases, and 17 bases lay between the germline ends. Authors' processing steps: The authors estimated nucleated cell counts from reference gene primer amplification. The repertoire was sequenced with immunoSEQ multiplex PCR; TCRdb's copy has only in-frame clones and lacks some. The V and J calls and clone size were taken over from that table, and D and trimming were inferred from the DNA. The table lists under 300,000 clones, approximately 88% of them singletons, with about 1.8% in the top ten.

The chain links TRBV19 to TRBJ1-2; no firm D call. Sequenced sample: PBMCs or T cells enriched from blood (not recorded which). The receptor was derived from a woman aged 40 to 55 who had recovered from COVID-19. The CDR3 sequence is CASSITQGLLNGYTF. CDR3 DNA: TGTGCCAGTAGTATCACTCAAGGACTACTGAATGGCTACACCTTC.